This TCR beta chain comes out of a study of blood T cell repertoires in COVID-19. Study overall: The United States, Italy and Spain provided the acute and convalescent COVID-19 samples.

Authors' processing steps: Amplification from reference gene primers served as the basis for estimated nucleated cell counts. Libraries were prepared by immunoSEQ multiplex PCR; TCRdb keeps only in-frame clonotypes and omits some of them. V, J and clone size derive from that table, while D and trimming were established from the DNA sequence. Of hundreds of thousands of clones listed, almost 90% were seen once; the top ten hold about 1.3%. The CDR3 is made up of 14 amino acids. CDR1 LNHDA and CDR2 SQIVND come from the germline V gene (reference sequence). V shed 3 bases and J shed 5 bases, with 10 bases lying between them.

This sequence was found in a man older than 75 with acute or convalescent COVID-19. Sequenced: peripheral blood. V usage is TRBV19 and J usage is TRBJ1-4; no clear D. CDR3: CASSIARNNEKLFF. CDR3 DNA sequence: TGTGCCAGTAGTATTGCCAGGAACAATGAAAAACTGTTTTTT.